Listed here is a single TCR beta chain. What it recognizes is unknown. V shed 8 bases and J 5 bases; nucleotides not matched to a gene: 7. CDR3 length: 15 residues. The V gene's germline CDR1 is SNHLY and CDR2 FYNNEI. The entry originates in a study of OX40 agonist ivuxolimab in advanced cancers. Study results and limitations: Relatively little clonal expansion, among the lowest observed, appeared in partial responders at 0.1-3.0 mg/kg. Certain nonresponders likewise exhibited a low normalized T-cell clonal expansion.

Systemic immunosuppression or autoimmune disease history was grounds to exclude patients. Sequencing was performed with immunoSEQ multiplex PCR; in TCRdb, only in-frame clones are kept and a portion is missing. Found here are some 73,000 clones, about 86% of them singletons; the top ten hold about 8.6%. The sequences come from CD4+ or CD8+ T cells sorted from blood, collected in a trial of the OX40 agonist ivuxolimab. The gene calls are TRBV2 and TRBJ2-2, with 11 bases identical to TRBD2. The sequence was obtained from an adult with an advanced solid tumor such as melanoma, head and neck, liver or kidney cancer. Written as DNA, the CDR3 is TGTGCCAGCTCAACCCTAGCGGGGGGTACCGGGGAGCTGTTTTTT. Translated, it gives CASSTLAGGTGELFF. Complete variable domain (other parts from reference TRBV2 and TRBJ2-2): EPEVTQTPSHQVTQMGQEVILRCVPISNHLYFYWYRQILGQKVEFLVSFYNNEISEKSEIFDDQFSVERPDGSNFTLKIRSTKLEDSAMYFCASSTLAGGTGELFFGEGSRLTVL.